Sequencing of this TCR beta chain was carried out in a study of OX40 agonist ivuxolimab in advanced cancers. The V gene end was trimmed by 3 bases and the J gene end by 6 bases; junction bases not matched to a gene: 5. Germline V lookup: CDR1 SGHTA, CDR2 FQGNSA. The CDR3 runs 13 residues. With autoimmune disease history or systemic immunosuppression, patients were excluded. Method: immunoSEQ multiplex PCR; TCRdb's copy keeps in-frame clones and lacks some. The sample has 45,000 to 50,000 clones, approximately 91% seen once. The origin of this receptor is an adult with an advanced solid tumor such as melanoma, head and neck, liver or kidney cancer. The sequencing here drew on CD4+ or CD8+ T cells sorted from blood, taken in a trial of the OX40 agonist ivuxolimab. This chain links TRBV7-2 with TRBJ2-7; TRBD2 aligns across 7 bases. CDR3 amino acids: CASSFRTRGEQYF. CDR3 nucleotides: TGTGCCAGCAGCTTTAGGACTAGAGGCGAGCAGTACTTC. Complete variable domain (other parts from reference TRBV7-2 and TRBJ2-7): GAGVSQSPSNKVTEKGKDVELRCDPISGHTALYWYRQSLGQGLEFLIYFQGNSAPDKSGLPSDRFSAERTGGSVSTLTIQRTQQEDSAVYLCASSFRTRGEQYFGPGTRLTVT.